The sequence of this TCR beta chain was determined in a study of blood T cells in healthy people across ages. On the study more broadly: Template switching retrieved approximately one barcoded beta molecule for each two T cells. General study findings and limits: The donors' CMV status was not determined, possibly confounding changes in expanded clonotypes.

A second PCR of roughly 7 to 11 cycles used a sample-barcoded 5' primer and a J-beta primer mix. With 12 random nucleotides, a template-switch adaptor tagged each individual cDNA molecule. A single record per CDR3 protein comes from TCRdb applying MiXCR to the 5' RACE reads. The table shows hundreds of thousands of distinct CDR3 sequences, with about three fifths occurring only once. CDR3 length equals 14 residues. Trimming removed 8 bases from V and 0 bases from J, with 11 bases in between. Looked up from germline, CDR1 is MNHEY and CDR2 is SVGAGI. Comment on this clonotype: Its antigen is unknown.

The receptor was derived from a young man in good health. Material: blood. The chain is built from TRBV6-5 and TRBJ1-5; D possibly corresponds to TRBD1 (6 bases). CDR3 in DNA: TGTGCCAGCGGTACAGGGAGTAGCAATCAGCCCCAGCATTTT. Translated, it gives CASGTGSSNQPQHF.